The source of this T cell receptor beta chain is a study of neurological immune-mediated disorders. Findings and caveats of the study: Private repertoires in all groups were suggested by the absence of shared CDR3 amino acid sequences among expanded clones across subjects.

This clonotype has at least ten counts. Its antigen is unidentified. CDR1 SGHNT and CDR2 YENEEA come from the germline V gene. The ends lost 7 bases at V and 3 bases at J; junction bases unmatched: 6. The CDR3 consists of 14 residues. Noted time point: technical triplicate 1. Synthesis of cDNA was carried out by template-switch 5'RACE. The reaction used 10-nucleotide random UMIs. The output of every sequencing run exceeded 160 million TCR-beta sequences, derived from 15-18 subjects. Via MiXCR, TCRdb re-called the 5' RACE reads, giving one row per CDR3 protein. Of fewer than 45,000 distinct CDR3 sequences in the sample, 11% are singletons; the top ten hold 3.5% to 4%.

The rearrangement links TRBV11-3 to TRBJ2-1; TRBD1 matches 7 bases. This receptor was obtained from a man aged 55 to 70 with HTLV-1-associated myelopathy (HAM/TSP). The source material was PBMCs. In DNA form, the CDR3 reads TGTGCCAGCATCAAACAGGGGAGCTACAATGAGCAGTTCTTC. It is translated as CASIKQGSYNEQFF.